The 3 T cell receptor beta chains listed next were all sequenced from one sample in a study of T-cell memory formation after mild COVID-19. MiXCR, run by TCRdb on the 5' RACE reads, gives a single entry per CDR3 protein. The sample lists roughly 240,000 distinct CDR3 sequences, around 15% occurring once. The sample was PBMCs or a T cell subset sorted from them (not recorded which). These receptor sequences come from a man younger than 35 who had mild COVID-19 (a few samples of this study predate the infection). Cell type and time point are not known.

This clonotype turned up a few times. The chain couples TRBV4-2 to TRBJ2-5; D not certain. The ends were cut back, 3 bases at V and 5 bases at J, with 10 bases in the middle. The germline V gene has CDR1 LGHNA and CDR2 YNFKEQ. The length of the CDR3 is 13 residues. This CDR3 is CASSQGQLETQYF. DNA for the CDR3: TGTGCCAGCAGCCAGGGTCAGCTTGAGACCCAGTACTTC.

The rearrangement joins TRBV9 to TRBJ1-6, with 8 bases matching TRBD1. Trimming at V came to 3 bases and at J to 10 bases, leaving 6 bases not matched to a gene. CDR3 length: 14 amino acids. The V gene's germline CDR1 is SGDLS and CDR2 YYNGEE. The DNA of the CDR3 is TGTGCCAGCAGCGCGACAGGGGAGTACTCACCCCTCCACTTT. Residues: CASSATGEYSPLHF.

This clonotype was detected a few times. The gene calls are TRBV12-3 or TRBV12-4 and TRBJ1-2; 11 nucleotides line up with TRBD1. The CDR3 sequence is 14 residues long. V gave up 3 bases and J gave up 10 bases; unmatched junction bases: 7. CDR3 coding DNA: TGTGCCAGCAGTTTTGTGGGACAGGGGGGTCCCTACACCTTC. Protein sequence: CASSFVGQGGPYTF.